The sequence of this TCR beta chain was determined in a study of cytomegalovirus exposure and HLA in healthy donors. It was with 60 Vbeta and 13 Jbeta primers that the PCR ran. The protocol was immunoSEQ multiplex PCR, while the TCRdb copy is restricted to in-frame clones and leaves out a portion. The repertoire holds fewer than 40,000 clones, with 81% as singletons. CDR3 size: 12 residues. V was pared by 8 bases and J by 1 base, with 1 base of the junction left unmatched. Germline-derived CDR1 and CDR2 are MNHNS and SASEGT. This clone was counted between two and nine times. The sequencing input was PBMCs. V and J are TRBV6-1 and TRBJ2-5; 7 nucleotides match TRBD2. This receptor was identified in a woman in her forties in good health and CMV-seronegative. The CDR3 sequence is CASGRVQETQYF. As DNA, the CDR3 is TGTGCCAGCGGGAGGGTCCAAGAGACCCAGTACTTC.